The present entry profiles one T cell receptor (beta chain) with its context. As yet, its antigen is unknown. The data were taken from a study of somatic mutations in cytotoxic T cells in rheumatoid arthritis. Study in general: The flow sorting of some V beta antibody-stained T-cell populations reached nearly 100% purity, and the sorted populations included V beta1+ cells sequenced for TCRB.

Blood donors with median age approximately 61 years (range roughly 21-75), roughly 50% female, served as healthy controls. Clones were sequenced by immunoSEQ multiplex PCR, and TCRdb holds only the in-frame ones, with some missing. The sample holds around 19,000 clones; 70% to 90% are singletons and the top ten take 18%. Study observations and caveats: Relative to age-matched healthy controls, rheumatoid arthritis patients did not differ significantly in CD8+ T-cell clonality. Some patients, about an eighth of the roughly 65, had a largest CD8+ clone that exceeded 20% of CD8+ cells.

The CDR3 loop spans 15 amino acids. J lost 5 bases, V lost 2 bases, and 6 bases had no gene match. CDR1 SGDLS and CDR2 YYNGEE come from the germline V gene. The chain joins TRBV9 to TRBJ2-7; the match to TRBD2 covers 11 bases. The specimen sequenced was CD8+ T cells sorted from blood. This sequence originates from a woman aged 50 to 60 in good health. The DNA of the CDR3 is TGTGCCAGCAGCGTTAGCGGGGGGGGGATGAACGAGCAGTACTTC. It specifies CASSVSGGGMNEQYF.